One and the same sample provided the 5 T cell receptor beta chains below, sequenced in a study of regulatory T cells in long-lasting Graves disease (dated by TCRdb to about 2021). The receptor library was made with multiplex PCR. TCRdb names Illumina HiSeq 4000 as the instrument used. CDR3 regions were amplified by Arm-PCR with iRepertoire HTBI primers to construct TCR beta libraries. TCRdb passed the public sequencing reads through fastp at Q25 and MiXCR, retaining productive beta sequences. Each entry is one CDR3 protein sequence, shown with its most common DNA and genes. Recorded for this sample are approximately 210,000 distinct CDR3 sequences; roughly 18% of them occurred a single time. 22% of the sample is taken by the ten largest. This specimen's time point label, per the study, means: newly diagnosed GD, antithyroid drugs for less than 3 months. For both TCR sequencing and RNA sequencing, RNA was extracted from PBMCs using TRIzol.

Source: peripheral blood mononuclear cells (PBMCs), taken at new diagnosis, from a patient treated with antithyroid drugs. The receptors stem from a female donor with Graves disease.

V usage is TRBV29-1 and J usage is TRBJ2-1, with 9 bases fitting TRBD2. CDR1 and CDR2 from the germline V gene are SQVTM and ANQGSEA. This CDR3 has 22 residues. V lost 8 bases to trimming and J lost 2 bases; unmatched junction nucleotides: 31. The CDR3 protein is CSLSAGGGRWREGRWTYNEQFF. The CDR3, as DNA: TGCAGCTTATCGGCAGGGGGAGGCCGATGGCGGGAGGGCCGATGGACCTACAATGAGCAGTTCTTC.

The chain has TRBV7-9 and TRBJ2-3; D gene unclear. This CDR3 spans 12 amino acids. V lost 9 bases to trimming and J lost 2 bases, with 9 bases between them. From germline, CDR1 is SEHNR and CDR2 FQNEAQ (reference sequence). The DNA of the CDR3 is TGTGCCAGGAGCCCTAACACAGATACGCAGTATTTT. This translates into CARSPNTDTQYF.

This clonotype was picked up a small number of times. The J gene is TRBJ1-2, the V gene TRBV28; D unresolved. CDR1 is MDHEN, CDR2 SYDVKM, per germline. The V end lost 0 bases, the J end lost 0 bases, and 8 bases lay between the germline ends. The CDR3 runs 15 residues. The CDR3, as DNA: TGTGCCAGCAGTTTATGGGCAGCTACTAACTATGGCTACACCTTC. Its protein product is CASSLWAATNYGYTF.

This clonotype appeared a few times. A much larger clone differs from this one at a single base, so this may be a read error. The V call is TRBV6-1, the J call TRBJ2-7; no firm D call. This CDR3 spans 16 amino acids. Germline V CDR1 and CDR2: MNHNS, SASEGT. The CDR3 nucleotides read TGTGCCAGCAGTGAAGGGATGGGCTACTCGCCCTACGACCAGTACTTC. This gives the protein CASSEGMGYSPYDQYF.

This clonotype was seen at least ten times. The CDR3 nucleotides read TGTGCCAGCAGCCCGTCGCCAGATACGCAGTATTTT. It translates to CASSPSPDTQYF. The V gene is TRBV18, the J gene TRBJ2-3; D remains unclear. The ends were cut back, 8 bases at V and 4 bases at J, with 10 bases in the middle. Germline CDR1 and CDR2: KGHSH and LQKENI. The CDR3 loop spans 12 amino acids.